This T cell receptor (beta chain) was sequenced in a study of T cells expressing NK-cell markers. Study as a whole: TCR beta repertoires came from sorted CD3+CD56+NKG2C+, CD3+CD56+NKG2C- and CD3+CD56-NKG2C+ T cells.

After re-calling the 5' RACE reads, TCRdb lists one entry per CDR3 protein, DNA absent. In total, the table holds 440,000 or so distinct CDR3 sequences. Comment on this clonotype: Its antigen is unidentified.

This CDR3 spans 16 amino acids. CDR1 is SEHNR, CDR2 FQNEAQ, per germline (reference sequence). General study results and limits: A handful of donors likewise had their CD3+CD56-NKG2C+ fraction led by these clonotypes. Whether expanded NKG2C-expressing T cell clones recognize HCMV is unknown.

This TCR was recovered from a woman between 18 and 75 years old in good health. V is TRBV7-9 and J is TRBJ2-6. Sequenced material: blood T cells: a sorted CD56 or NKG2C T cell subset, CD4+ or CD8+ T cells, or bulk PBMC T cells (not recorded which). CDR3 sequence reads: CASSYGDSSGANVLTF.